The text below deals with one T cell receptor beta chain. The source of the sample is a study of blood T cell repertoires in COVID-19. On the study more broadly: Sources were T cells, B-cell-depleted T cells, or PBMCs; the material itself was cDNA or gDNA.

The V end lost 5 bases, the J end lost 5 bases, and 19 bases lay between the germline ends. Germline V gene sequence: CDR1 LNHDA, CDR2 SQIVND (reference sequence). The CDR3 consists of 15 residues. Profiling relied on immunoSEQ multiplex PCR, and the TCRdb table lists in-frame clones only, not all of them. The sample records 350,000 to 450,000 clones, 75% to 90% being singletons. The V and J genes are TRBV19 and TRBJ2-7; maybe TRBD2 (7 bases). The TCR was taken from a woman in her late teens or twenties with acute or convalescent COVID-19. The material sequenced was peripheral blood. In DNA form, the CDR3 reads TGTGCCAGTAGTCCCCTAAGGGGGGGGTACCACGAGCAGTACTTC. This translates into CASSPLRGGYHEQYF.